This T cell receptor (beta chain) was captured by sequencing in a study of cytomegalovirus exposure and HLA in healthy donors. This CDR3 is 16 amino acids long. The ends were cut back, 2 bases at V and 8 bases at J, with 18 bases in the middle. CDR1 and CDR2 from the germline V gene are MDHEN and SYDVKM. This clone has a handful of counts. No antigen is known for it. Study-wide points: There were some public TCRs occurring in many donors, but most TCR sequences were rare. An analysis done earlier found most TCR beta V segments productive about 87% or about 30% of the time.

The PCR ran on 60 Vbeta and 13 Jbeta primers. In the original workflow: Approximately 87 million unique TCR beta chains, roughly 10 million shared, were counted in a later analysis. The table came from immunoSEQ multiplex PCR; TCRdb's copy has only in-frame clones and leaves some out. V and J calls and clone size follow that table, whereas D and trimming were derived from the DNA. The data contain under 200,000 clones, around three quarters of them seen just once; the ten biggest clones take up about 1.9%. V is TRBV28 and J is TRBJ2-2, with D tentatively TRBD2 (6 bases). Specimen: PBMCs. The TCR was taken from a young man in good health and CMV-seronegative. CDR3 loop: CASSLIRLDPTGELFF. CDR3 in DNA: TGTGCCAGCAGTTTAATCAGACTAGATCCTACGGGGGAGCTGTTTTTT.